Listed here are 12 T cell receptor beta chains from one sample, sequenced in a study of blood T cell repertoires in COVID-19. Produced via immunoSEQ multiplex PCR; TCRdb's table is partial and in-frame only. This sample carries around 130,000 clones, approximately 88% of them seen once, and the ten largest clones take roughly 10%. Sequencing was done on a sample of peripheral blood. These receptors all come from a man in his 60s with active or convalescent COVID-19.

J is TRBJ1-1 and V is TRBV27, with D uncertain. Per the germline V gene, CDR1 is MNHEY and CDR2 is SMNVEV (reference sequence). There are 14 residues in the CDR3. Between the trimmed V and J ends, which lost 0 bases and 2 bases, there was a span of 7 bases. The CDR3 nucleotides read TGTGCCAGCAGTTTATCTCCGGGAAACACTGAAGCTTTCTTT. The encoded protein is CASSLSPGNTEAFF.

The chain couples TRBV2 to TRBJ1-3; D not resolved. Trimming stripped 2 bases from V and 2 bases from J, with 7 bases between. From germline, CDR1 is SNHLY and CDR2 FYNNEI. This CDR3 has 14 amino acids. CDR3: CASSESTAGNTIYF. CDR3 DNA: TGTGCCAGCAGTGAATCTACAGCTGGAAACACCATATATTTT.

V is TRBV6-5 and J is TRBJ1-2, with D possibly being TRBD1 (5 bases). CDR1 and CDR2 (germline): MNHEY, SVGAGI. The CDR3 runs 15 residues. Deletions cut 6 bases from V and 4 bases from J, with 18 bases between. This chain's CDR3 is CASSPGGVGAYGYTF. In nucleotides, the CDR3 is TGTGCCAGCAGCCCGGGGGGGGTAGGAGCCTATGGCTACACCTTC.

The rearrangement uses TRBV29-1 and TRBJ2-7, with D hard to call. Germline CDR1 SQVTM, CDR2 ANQGSEA. The CDR3 spans 12 residues. Trimming cost V 3 bases and J 6 bases, with 12 bases left between them. CDR3 in DNA: TGCAGCGTTGAGGGCCTAAGTACCGAGCAGTACTTC. Its protein is CSVEGLSTEQYF.

In DNA form, the CDR3 reads TGCGCCAGCAGCTTGGTTAAGCGGGGCAACACCGGGGAGCTGTTTTTT. The encoded protein is CASSLVKRGNTGELFF. The V and J genes are TRBV5-1 and TRBJ2-2, with 7 nucleotides matching TRBD2. The length of the CDR3 is 16 residues. J was trimmed by 2 bases and V by 0 bases; bases with no gene match: 4. CDR1 is SGHRS and CDR2 is YFSETQ in the germline V gene.

The V and J genes are TRBV7-3 and TRBJ2-6; 9 positions agree with TRBD2. Looked up from germline, CDR1 is SGHTA and CDR2 is FQGTGA. This CDR3 has 18 residues. Germline trimming cut 2 bases from V and 0 bases from J; bases unmatched to any gene: 5. As DNA, the CDR3 is TGTGCCAGCAGCTTACGGGGTAGCGGGAGCTCTGGGGCCAACGTCCTGACTTTC. Residues: CASSLRGSGSSGANVLTF.

This chain uses TRBV25-1 with TRBJ1-2, with a tentative D call TRBD1 (5 bases). V was trimmed by 2 bases and J by 5 bases, leaving 9 bases between them. Per the germline V gene, CDR1 is MGHDK and CDR2 is SYGVNS. The CDR3 spans 13 residues. The CDR3 is CASSEGQGYGYTF. CDR3 DNA sequence: TGTGCCAGCAGTGAAGGGCAGGGTTATGGCTACACCTTC.

The chain joins TRBV6-5 to TRBJ1-5; 7 bases map to TRBD1. Losses at the gene ends were 0 bases for V and 6 bases for J; bases not matched to a gene: 5. This CDR3 comprises 15 residues. The germline V gene has CDR1 MNHEY and CDR2 SVGAGI. CDR3 protein: CASSYSNRGGQPQHF. In nucleotides, the CDR3 is TGTGCCAGCAGTTACTCGAACAGGGGAGGTCAGCCCCAGCATTTT.

The chain joins TRBV12-3 or TRBV12-4 to TRBJ2-7; D call uncertain. The CDR3 totals 13 residues. Trimming took off 3 bases at V and 1 base at J, with 7 bases between the two ends. The CDR3 reads CASSLADSYEQYF. DNA for the CDR3: TGTGCCAGCAGTTTGGCAGATTCCTACGAGCAGTACTTC.

The chain employs TRBV6-4 and TRBJ2-7; maybe TRBD2 (6 bases). Germline-derived CDR1 and CDR2 are MRHNA and SNTAGT. The CDR3 has 11 amino acids. Between the trimmed V and J ends, which lost 8 bases and 9 bases, there was a span of 14 bases. CDR3 residues: CASGLSLVQYF. CDR3 coding DNA: TGTGCCAGCGGACTAAGTTTAGTGCAGTACTTC.

This clone was observed a handful of times. Other DNA sequences in the same sample also yield this CDR3. This chain uses TRBV19 with TRBJ1-1, with no clear D. V was cut by 3 bases and J by 3 bases, with 8 bases left in between. Germline V gene data show CDR1 as LNHDA and CDR2 as SQIVND (reference sequence). The CDR3 has 13 residues. CDR3 DNA sequence: TGTGCCAGTAGTATTGAGACATACACTGAAGCTTTCTTT. As protein: CASSIETYTEAFF.

The chain joins TRBV4-2 to TRBJ2-2; the match to TRBD2 covers 7 bases. The CDR3 has 12 residues. Germline CDR1 and CDR2: LGHNA and YNFKEQ. V gave up 10 bases and J gave up 6 bases; unmatched junction bases: 5. In nucleotides, the CDR3 is TGTGCCACCGGTGGGGGGGCCGGGGAGCTGTTTTTT. It specifies CATGGGAGELFF.